This T cell receptor beta chain originates from a study of OX40 agonist ivuxolimab in advanced cancers. On the study more broadly: Eligibility admitted prior anti-PD-1, anti-PD-L1 or anti-CTLA-4 therapy; about 42% had some. Whole-study results and caveats: Doses of 0.1 to 3.0 mg/kg were accompanied by clonal expansion of CD4+ and CD8+ blood T cells by week 6. The mean number of expanded clones was higher in CD8+ T cells than in CD4+.

Clones were sequenced by immunoSEQ multiplex PCR, and TCRdb holds only the in-frame ones, with some missing. The table records about 70,000 clones, approximately 88% of them present only once. Turning to this clone: Its antigen is not known.

The receptor was derived from an adult with an advanced solid tumor such as melanoma, head and neck, liver or kidney cancer. The source material was CD4+ or CD8+ T cells sorted from blood, sampled in a trial of the OX40 agonist ivuxolimab.

The CDR3 reads CASSLGYQETQYF. The CDR3 region has the DNA TGTGCCAGCAGCTTGGGTTACCAAGAGACCCAGTACTTC. This chain joins TRBV11-3 and TRBJ2-5; D uncertain. V was pared by 3 bases and J by 0 bases, with 5 bases between. The length of the CDR3 is 13 residues. CDR1 SGHNT and CDR2 YENEEA come from the germline V gene.